Below, 24 T cell receptor beta chains from the same sample are listed, as sequenced in a study of T cell responses to AZD1222 COVID-19 vaccine (dated by TCRdb to the early 2020s). The library was prepared using the immunoSEQ multiplex PCR assay. Sourced from immuneACCESS, this table was stored by TCRdb with only in-frame sequences that have V and J called. A share of the clones is absent; for the studies checked, an unresolved V gene accounts for under half, and the remainder has no known explanation. Recorded for this sample are about 85,000 clones; about 86% of them occurred a single time. The ten most abundant clones make up over 7.5% of the sample. The sample's time point label, decoded: baseline before first vaccination. This specimen was peripheral blood, taken on day 0 of AZD1222 vaccination. These receptors were collected from an adult in good health.

This clone was seen only once. The V gene is TRBV7-2, the J gene TRBJ2-5; D is tentatively TRBD1 or TRBD2 (5 bases each). The CDR3 runs 16 residues. Germline V gene data show CDR1 as SGHTA and CDR2 as FQGNSA. V lost 5 bases to trimming and J lost 4 bases, with 20 bases between them. The CDR3 reads CASSRSGAQRRETQYF. The DNA of the CDR3 is TGTGCCAGCAGCAGATCCGGGGCCCAGCGTCGAGAGACCCAGTACTTC.

The chain uses TRBV6-7 and TRBJ2-1, with 7 bases identical to TRBD1. TRBV6-7 is assigned to the ORF class and has an uncertain function. The CDR3 has 16 residues. Trimming took 5 bases from V and 0 from J; bases not matched to a gene: 7. CDR3 residues: CASSTDRARSYNEQFF. CDR3 coding DNA: TGTGCCAGCAGTACTGACAGGGCCCGCTCCTACAATGAGCAGTTCTTC.

The J gene is TRBJ1-3, the V gene TRBV27; TRBD1 is a possible D gene (5 bases). The ends were cut back, 5 bases at V and 4 bases at J, with 15 bases in the middle. Germline CDR1 is MNHEY and CDR2 is SMNVEV (reference sequence). CDR3 size: 15 residues. The CDR3 spells CASSPVEGPGNTIYF. CDR3 DNA sequence: TGTGCCAGCAGTCCCGTCGAGGGGCCAGGAAACACCATATATTTT.

The DNA for the CDR3 is TGTGCCAGCAGCTTACAGCTCTTTGGAAACACCATATATTTT. This codes for CASSLQLFGNTIYF. The chain has TRBV11-2 and TRBJ1-3, with D unclear. CDR1 and CDR2 (germline): SGHAT, FQNNGV. The CDR3 has 14 amino acids. Trimming left V 2 bases short and J 3 bases short, with 8 bases between. The entire variable domain, with the rest obtained from reference TRBV11-2 and TRBJ1-3, is as follows: EAGVAQSPRYKIIEKRQSVAFWCNPISGHATLYWYQQILGQGPKLLIQFQNNGVVDDSQLPKDRFSAERLKGVDSTLKIQPAKLEDSAVYLCASSLQLFGNTIYFGEGSWLTVV.

For the CDR3, the DNA is TGTGCCAGTAGTATTACTAGCGCTACCTACGAGCAGTACTTC. Amino acids: CASSITSATYEQYF. The rearrangement uses TRBV19 and TRBJ2-7; 7 bases align to TRBD2. This CDR3 is 14 amino acids long. The V and J ends lost 3 bases and 2 bases, in that order; junction bases with no gene match: 4. CDR1 and CDR2 from the germline V gene are LNHDA and SQIVND (reference sequence).

The chain employs TRBV19 and TRBJ2-3, with D unclear. The germline CDR1 and CDR2 sequences are LNHDA and SQIVND (reference sequence). The CDR3 consists of 13 residues. Trimming cost V 6 bases and J 0 bases, with 7 bases left between them. This CDR3 is CASRAPSTDTQYF. The CDR3 bases are TGTGCCAGTAGGGCGCCTAGCACAGATACGCAGTATTTT.

The chain has TRBV28 and TRBJ1-1, with D perhaps TRBD1 (6 bases). Per the germline V gene, CDR1 is MDHEN and CDR2 is SYDVKM. Between the trimmed V and J ends, which lost 8 bases and 5 bases, there was a span of 24 bases. This CDR3 has 16 residues. In nucleotides, the CDR3 is TGTGCCAGCCTTATGGCGGTCGGGGGCGCGGGGACTGAAGCTTTCTTT. Its translation: CASLMAVGGAGTEAFF.

The CDR3 loop is CASSLNPRQGGTEAFF. As DNA, the CDR3 is TGTGCCAGCAGCTTGAACCCTCGACAGGGGGGTACTGAAGCTTTCTTT. This chain connects TRBV7-2 to TRBJ1-1; 9 bases align to TRBD1. Germline lookup yields CDR1 SGHTA and CDR2 FQGNSA. The CDR3 runs to 16 residues. V gave up 3 bases and J gave up 5 bases; unmatched junction bases: 10.

This clone is labeled medium-sized. V and J are TRBV24-1 and TRBJ1-2, with D possibly TRBD1 on 5 matching bases. This CDR3 has 13 amino acids. Germline V gene data show CDR1 as KGHDR and CDR2 as SFDVKD. The V and J ends lost 3 bases and 2 bases respectively, with 6 bases between them. This CDR3 reads CATSDRGNYGYTF. CDR3 in DNA: TGTGCCACCAGTGATCGGGGGAACTATGGCTACACCTTC.

The J gene is TRBJ2-7, the V gene TRBV28; D remains unclear. V lost 5 bases, J lost 6 bases, and 20 bases lay in between. Per the germline V gene, CDR1 is MDHEN and CDR2 is SYDVKM. CDR3 length equals 15 residues. CDR3 loop: CASSPAGQNRAEQYF. DNA of the CDR3: TGTGCCAGCAGTCCGGCCGGTCAAAACCGTGCCGAGCAGTACTTC.

The J gene is TRBJ2-1, the V gene TRBV7-2; D remains unclear. The CDR3 has 13 residues. V was pared by 4 bases and J by 10 bases, with 14 bases between. From germline, CDR1 is SGHTA and CDR2 FQGNSA. The CDR3 DNA reads TGTGCCAGCAGCTCCGTGAATATTTTAGAGCAGTTCTTC. It is translated as CASSSVNILEQFF.

The gene calls are TRBV4-2 and TRBJ1-4, with 7 bases fitting TRBD1. The germline CDR1 and CDR2 sequences are LGHNA and YNFKEQ. The CDR3 is 18 amino acids. Trimming cost V 1 base and J 8 bases; bases outside gene matches: 16. The DNA of the CDR3 is TGTGCCAGCAGCCAAGCGGGGCAGGGGGGGGTAGGTAGAGAAAAACTGTTTTTT. Protein product: CASSQAGQGGVGREKLFF.

The V and J genes are TRBV7-2 and TRBJ2-3, with 9 bases matching TRBD2. Trimming took 5 bases from V and 0 from J; bases not matched to a gene: 3. The CDR3 loop spans 15 amino acids. Germline V CDR1 and CDR2: SGHTA, FQGNSA. The CDR3 sequence: CASSQGLASTDTQYF. CDR3 in DNA: TGTGCCAGCAGCCAAGGACTAGCGAGCACAGATACGCAGTATTTT.

V gene TRBV4-1 combines with J gene TRBJ2-5, with D possibly matching TRBD1 (8 bases). Per the germline V gene, CDR1 is MGHRA and CDR2 is YSYEKL. The CDR3 length is 14 residues. V was cut by 4 bases and J by 5 bases, with 14 bases left in between. CDR3 DNA sequence: TGCGCCAGCAGCCCCAAACAGGGGGGGGAGACCCAGTACTTC. Translating it yields CASSPKQGGETQYF.

V is TRBV7-2 and J is TRBJ2-1; 8 bases are shared with TRBD1. Losses at the gene ends were 3 bases for V and 9 bases for J; bases not matched to a gene: 4. The CDR3 covers 13 residues. Per germline, CDR1 SGHTA and CDR2 FQGNSA. CDR3 sequence (DNA): TGTGCCAGCAGCTTCGACAGGGGCAGTGAGCAGTTCTTC. Protein sequence: CASSFDRGSEQFF.

The chain links TRBV11-1 to TRBJ1-1; D uncertain. CDR1 SGHAT and CDR2 FQDESV come from the germline V gene (reference sequence). V lost 6 bases and J 0 bases, leaving 2 bases between the germline ends. The CDR3 is 11 residues long. The CDR3 sequence is CASRMNTEAFF. Written as DNA, the CDR3 is TGTGCCAGCAGGATGAACACTGAAGCTTTCTTT.

The CDR3 DNA reads as TGTGCCATCACCTCGGGACAGGGGACCGGGGAGCTGTTTTTT. The encoded protein is CAITSGQGTGELFF. The rearrangement links TRBV10-3 to TRBJ2-2, with 10 bases identical to TRBD1. Germline V gene data show CDR1 as ENHRY and CDR2 as SYGVKD. The junction had 4 bases not matched to a gene; V was cut back by 7 bases and J by 5 bases. The CDR3 covers 14 residues.

The J gene is TRBJ2-7, the V gene TRBV5-1; 10 nucleotides match TRBD2. Germline V gene sequence: CDR1 SGHRS, CDR2 YFSETQ. The junction had 3 bases not matched to a gene; V was cut back by 5 bases and J by 4 bases. This CDR3 is built from 13 residues. CDR3 DNA sequence: TGCGCCAGCAGATTAGCGGGAGGTTACGAGCAGTACTTC. It translates to CASRLAGGYEQYF.

The CDR3: CASSQGANSNQPQHF. The CDR3 DNA sequence: TGCGCCAGCAGCCAGGGAGCGAATAGCAATCAGCCCCAGCATTTT. The chain combines TRBV4-1 with TRBJ1-5; D gene unclear. Trimming took off 3 bases at V and 0 bases at J, with 9 bases between the two ends. The germline V gene has CDR1 MGHRA and CDR2 YSYEKL. The CDR3 consists of 15 residues.

J is TRBJ2-7 and V is TRBV7-2; 11 bases are a match to TRBD1. The J segment lost 7 bases and the V segment lost 5 bases, leaving 13 bases of the junction unmatched. CDR1 and CDR2 (germline): SGHTA, FQGNSA. The CDR3 runs 16 residues. Here the CDR3 reads CASSPKGGQGALEQYF. The CDR3 bases are TGTGCCAGCAGCCCGAAGGGTGGACAGGGGGCTTTAGAGCAGTACTTC.

This clone has just a few counts. This rearrangement joins TRBV28 to TRBJ1-5; D unresolved. Germline-derived CDR1 and CDR2 are MDHEN and SYDVKM. The CDR3 is made up of 14 amino acids. V lost 7 bases, J lost 4 bases, and 14 bases lay in between. CDR3 sequence reads: CASTVGWGNQPQHF. The CDR3 coding sequence is TGTGCCAGCACGGTGGGGTGGGGAAATCAGCCCCAGCATTTT.

The chain employs TRBV7-8 and TRBJ2-3; D may be TRBD1 (5 bases). This CDR3 comprises 17 residues. Germline V gene lookup returns CDR1 SGHVS and CDR2 FQNEAQ. Trimming took off 5 bases at V and 4 bases at J, with 22 bases between the two ends. The CDR3 loop reads CASSPHAGVLGPDTQYF. The DNA of the CDR3 is TGTGCCAGCAGCCCCCACGCTGGGGTTCTGGGGCCAGATACGCAGTATTTT.

This clone was picked up a small number of times. This rearrangement joins TRBV11-2 to TRBJ1-4; a possible D gene is TRBD1 (6 bases). V shed 0 bases and J shed 0 bases, with 17 bases lying between them. The CDR3 runs 19 residues. CDR1 SGHAT and CDR2 FQNNGV come from the germline V gene. The CDR3 nucleotides are TGTGCCAGCAGCTTAGATGTGGTTTTTAGGACAGCAACTAATGAAAAACTGTTTTTT. This translates into CASSLDVVFRTATNEKLFF.

The chain uses TRBV28 and TRBJ2-1; D uncertain. V was trimmed by 7 bases and J by 7 bases, leaving 17 bases between them. The CDR3 has 14 amino acids. The germline gives CDR1 MDHEN, CDR2 SYDVKM. Here the CDR3 DNA reads TGTGCCAGCACCCGATCGAGTGAACGGAATGAGCAGTTCTTC. This encodes CASTRSSERNEQFF.